The rows below give T cell receptor beta chains drawn from one sample of a study of memory CD4+ T cells and cytomegalovirus serostatus. The method was immunoSEQ multiplex PCR; TCRdb's version includes in-frame clones alone and lacks a portion of them. This table has 50,000 or so clones, approximately 74% appearing once. The source material was memory CD4+ T cells from blood. The origin of the receptors is an adult in good health and CMV-seropositive. Both conserved end residues are part of each CDR3. A D gene is named only where the DNA matches it firmly. Clone size is not always given. Where it is, it says once, few, many or a class for expanded clones.

>TRBV28|TRBJ1-2|NA|NA
CASSYPGGYGYTF
TGTGCCAGCAGTTACCCGGGTGGCTATGGCTACACCTTC
>TRBV2|TRBJ1-5|NA|NA
CASTRGSPNGQHF
TGTGCCAGTACACGGGGATCCCCCAACGGGCAGCATTTT
>TRBV4-2|TRBJ2-6|few|TRBD2
CASSQDGGGAGANVLTF
TGTGCCAGCAGCCAAGACGGCGGGGGAGCTGGGGCCAACGTCCTGACTTTC
>TRBV6-1|TRBJ1-1|NA|NA
CASSERTTNTEAFF
TGTGCCAGCAGTGAAAGGACCACTAACACTGAAGCTTTCTTT
>TRBV6-1|TRBJ2-1|NA|TRBD1
CASSEFGTGGYNEQFF
TGTGCCAGCAGTGAATTTGGGACAGGGGGTTACAATGAGCAGTTCTTC
>TRBV7-2|TRBJ2-7|NA|NA
CASSLGGMGVEQYF
TGTGCCAGCAGCTTAGGGGGAATGGGGGTCGAGCAGTACTTC
>TRBV19|TRBJ1-5|NA|NA
CASSIGGERGQPQHF
TGTGCCAGTAGTATAGGTGGAGAACGAGGTCAGCCCCAGCATTTT
>TRBV10-3|TRBJ2-6|NA|NA
CAISESWGPGANVLTF
TGTGCCATCAGTGAGTCCTGGGGGCCTGGGGCCAACGTCCTGACTTTC
>TRBV6-1|TRBJ2-1|NA|NA
CASSAPSRDEQFF
TGTGCCAGCAGTGCCCCCTCGCGGGATGAGCAGTTCTTC
>TRBV18|TRBJ1-1|NA|TRBD1
CASSPGTGEGTEAFF
TGTGCCAGCTCACCAGGGACAGGGGAGGGCACTGAAGCTTTCTTT
>TRBV4-1|TRBJ1-1|NA|NA
CASSLLLLGTEAFF
TGCGCCAGCAGCCTTCTATTACTAGGGACTGAAGCTTTCTTT
>TRBV6-1|TRBJ1-6|NA|NA
CASNGAIGNSPLHF
TGTGCCAGCAACGGGGCTATAGGGAATTCACCCCTCCACTTT
>TRBV5-1|TRBJ1-4|NA|NA
CASSPPIGDNEKLFF
TGCGCCAGCAGCCCACCCATCGGAGATAATGAAAAACTGTTTTTT
>TRBV19|TRBJ1-1|few|NA
CASTILGRGTEAFF
TGTGCCAGTACTATCCTGGGGAGGGGCACTGAAGCTTTCTTT
>TRBV5-1|TRBJ2-3|NA|NA
CASSPPGGGTDTQYF
TGCGCCAGCAGCCCCCCCGGCGGTGGGACAGATACGCAGTATTTT
>TRBV5-1|TRBJ2-7|NA|TRBD1
CASSPRQGPTYEQYF
TGCGCCAGCAGCCCTCGACAGGGGCCAACCTACGAGCAGTACTTC
>TRBV7-2|TRBJ1-5|NA|NA
CASSSYGNQPQHF
TGTGCCAGCAGCTCCTACGGCAATCAGCCCCAGCATTTT
>TRBV2|TRBJ1-5|NA|NA
CASRGGPAGIHQPQHF
TGTGCCAGCAGAGGGGGGCCGGCAGGGATACATCAGCCCCAGCATTTT
>TRBV11-2|TRBJ1-2|few|NA
CASSRDRLSVYGYTF
TGTGCCAGCAGCCGGGACCGGCTATCAGTCTATGGCTACACCTTC
>TRBV5-1|TRBJ2-4|NA|NA
CASSFAQESIQYF
TGCGCCAGCAGCTTCGCGCAGGAGAGCATTCAGTACTTC
>TRBV23-1|TRBJ1-4|NA|NA
CASSQPQTGATNEKLFF
TGCGCCAGCAGTCAACCCCAGACGGGAGCAACTAATGAAAAACTGTTTTTT
>TRBV11-3|TRBJ1-1|NA|NA
CASSLAGAATEAFF
TGTGCCAGCAGCTTAGCAGGGGCCGCCACTGAAGCTTTCTTT
>TRBV2|TRBJ2-7|once|NA
CASNPHYHGSHEQYF
TGTGCCAGCAACCCCCACTACCACGGAAGCCACGAGCAGTACTTC
>TRBV5-6|TRBJ1-6|few|NA
CASSSIDGRNSPLHF
TGTGCCAGCAGCTCTATTGACGGAAGAAATTCACCCCTCCACTTT
>TRBV6-5|TRBJ2-7|NA|NA
CASSSAEDYEQYF
TGTGCCAGCAGTTCAGCTGAAGACTACGAGCAGTACTTC
>TRBV4-1|TRBJ2-5|NA|TRBD1
CASSQARTGDTKETQYF
TGCGCCAGCAGCCAAGCTCGGACAGGGGACACCAAAGAGACCCAGTACTTC
>TRBV18|TRBJ1-2|NA|TRBD1
CASSPLEGALDYGYTF
TGTGCCAGCTCACCGTTGGAGGGGGCCCTTGACTATGGCTACACCTTC
>TRBV2|TRBJ1-1|NA|NA
CASKEQGGGTEAFF
TGTGCCAGCAAAGAACAGGGAGGCGGCACTGAAGCTTTCTTT
>TRBV6-4|TRBJ2-5|NA|NA
CASSDGLEGTQYF
TGTGCCAGCAGTGACGGGCTAGAGGGGACCCAGTACTTC
>TRBV5-5|TRBJ2-7|NA|NA
CASSLAPQGATYEQYF
TGTGCCAGCAGCTTGGCCCCACAGGGAGCTACTTACGAGCAGTACTTC
>TRBV5-1|TRBJ2-3|few|TRBD2
CASNRVAGVEDTQYF
TGCGCCAGCAATCGGGTAGCGGGGGTGGAAGATACGCAGTATTTT
>TRBV20-1|TRBJ2-5|NA|NA
CSAGLRETQYF
TGCAGTGCTGGCCTTAGGGAGACCCAGTACTTC
>TRBV2|TRBJ2-7|NA|NA
CASSEEKQAYEQYF
TGTGCCAGCAGTGAAGAGAAACAGGCCTACGAGCAGTACTTC
>TRBV5-6|TRBJ2-7|NA|NA
CASSLQGRDHEQYF
TGTGCCAGCAGCTTGCAGGGTAGGGACCACGAGCAGTACTTC
>TRBV11-1|TRBJ2-3|NA|TRBD1
CASSLALGQGSTDTQYF
TGTGCCAGCAGCTTAGCGTTAGGACAGGGAAGCACAGATACGCAGTATTTT
>TRBV2|TRBJ2-2|NA|NA
CASSQGVSNTGELFF
TGTGCCAGCAGTCAAGGGGTTTCGAACACCGGGGAGCTGTTTTTT
>TRBV21-1|TRBJ2-2|NA|NA
CASSPRDRVDTGELFF
TGTGCCAGCAGCCCCCGGGACAGGGTGGACACCGGGGAGCTGTTTTTT
>TRBV28|TRBJ2-5|NA|TRBD2
CASSPRLAGRETQYF
TGTGCCAGCAGTCCTAGACTAGCGGGTCGGGAGACCCAGTACTTC
>TRBV7-6|TRBJ2-5|NA|NA
CASSLGAGQEETQYF
TGTGCCAGCAGCTTAGGAGCTGGTCAGGAAGAGACCCAGTACTTC
>TRBV6-1|TRBJ2-3|NA|NA
CASGDSGSDTQYF
TGTGCCAGCGGAGATAGCGGTTCAGATACGCAGTATTTT
>TRBV5-1|TRBJ2-7|NA|NA
CASSFEASYEQYF
TGCGCCAGCAGCTTCGAGGCGAGCTACGAGCAGTACTTC
>TRBV5-1|TRBJ2-1|NA|NA
CASSYDSGTTQFF
TGCGCCAGCAGTTATGACTCCGGGACAACGCAGTTCTTC
>TRBV5-1|TRBJ2-3|NA|NA
CASSLATHTDTQYF
TGCGCCAGCAGCTTGGCGACACACACAGATACGCAGTATTTT
>TRBV11-2|TRBJ1-1|NA|NA
CASSFSEMNTEAFF
TGTGCCAGCAGCTTTTCTGAGATGAACACTGAAGCTTTCTTT
>TRBV2|TRBJ1-1|NA|NA
CASSEEGNTEAFF
TGTGCCAGCAGTGAGGAGGGGAACACTGAAGCTTTCTTT
>TRBV29-1|TRBJ1-1|few|TRBD1
CSVRRGRDTEAFF
TGCAGCGTGCGCAGGGGGCGAGACACTGAAGCTTTCTTT
>TRBV12-5|TRBJ2-1|NA|TRBD2
CASGPTSATNEQFF
TGTGCTAGTGGCCCGACTAGCGCCACAAATGAGCAGTTCTTC
>TRBV6-5|TRBJ1-2|NA|TRBD1
CASRITGEEGYGYTF
TGTGCCAGCAGAATTACAGGGGAGGAGGGCTATGGCTACACCTTC
>TRBV29-1|TRBJ2-7|NA|NA
CSVETDEQYF
TGCAGCGTTGAGACGGACGAGCAGTACTTC